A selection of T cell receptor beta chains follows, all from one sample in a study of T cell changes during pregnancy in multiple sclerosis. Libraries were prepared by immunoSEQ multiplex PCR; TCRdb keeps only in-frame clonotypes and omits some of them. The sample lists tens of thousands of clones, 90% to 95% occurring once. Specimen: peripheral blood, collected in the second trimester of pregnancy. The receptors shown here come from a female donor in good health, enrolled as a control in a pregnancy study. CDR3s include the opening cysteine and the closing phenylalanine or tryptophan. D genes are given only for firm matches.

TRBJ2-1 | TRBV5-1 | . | CASSLGGSYMNEQFF | TGCGCCAGCAGCTTGGGAGGGAGTTACATGAATGAGCAGTTCTTC
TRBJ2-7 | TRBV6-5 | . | CASSYSPLPGDEQYF | TGTGCCAGCAGTTACTCGCCGCTTCCCGGGGACGAGCAGTACTTC
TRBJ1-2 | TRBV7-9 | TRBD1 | CASSLAAGGGGLGGYTF | TGTGCCAGCAGCTTAGCGGCCGGAGGGGGCGGATTGGGGGGCTACACCTTC
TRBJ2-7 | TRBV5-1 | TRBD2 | CASSPGLVVYEQYF | TGCGCCAGCAGCCCGGGACTAGTAGTCTACGAGCAGTACTTC